The 18 T cell receptor beta chains in this list originate from one sample, sequenced in a study of T cell responses to AZD1222 COVID-19 vaccine. Here immunoSEQ multiplex PCR was the method, and the copy in TCRdb shows in-frame clones only, minus some. The sample holds about 130,000 clones, around nine tenths seen once. The material was peripheral blood, obtained on day 0 of AZD1222 vaccination. Every receptor here comes from an adult in good health.

The DNA for the CDR3 is TGTGCCATCAAGGCTGGGACGGCGAACACTGAAGCTTTCTTT. It specifies CAIKAGTANTEAFF. This sequence joins TRBV10-3 and TRBJ1-1; D is possibly TRBD1 (5 bases). The ends were cut back, 7 bases at V and 1 base at J, with 13 bases in the middle. CDR1 and CDR2 (germline): ENHRY, SYGVKD. There are 14 residues in the CDR3.

The chain is built from TRBV6-2 or TRBV6-3 and TRBJ1-6; D call uncertain. V lost 6 bases and J 4 bases, leaving 13 bases between the germline ends. The CDR3 runs to 15 residues. Germline CDR1 is MNHEY and CDR2 is SVGEGT. DNA of the CDR3: TGTGCCAGCAGCCGGGCGGGGATTTATAATTCACCCCTCCACTTT. Translation gives CASSRAGIYNSPLHF.

This clone was counted only a few times. This rearrangement joins TRBV7-8 to TRBJ2-2; 7 bases are a match to TRBD2. After removal of 5 bases from V and 7 bases from J, the junction contained 4 bases not matched to a gene. This CDR3 comprises 13 residues. Germline assignment: CDR1 SGHVS and CDR2 FQNEAQ. CDR3 in DNA: TGTGCCAGCAGCGGACTAGTGGGCGGGGAGCTGTTTTTT. Amino acid sequence: CASSGLVGGELFF.

V usage is TRBV6-2 or TRBV6-3 and J usage is TRBJ2-5; D uncertain. V was pared by 2 bases and J by 2 bases, with 12 bases between. Germline V gene data show CDR1 as MNHEY and CDR2 as SVGEGT. The CDR3 spans 15 residues. The CDR3 is CASSYMRQLQETQYF. The CDR3 region has the DNA TGTGCCAGCAGTTACATGAGACAACTACAAGAGACCCAGTACTTC.

The chain links TRBV27 to TRBJ2-7; 8 bases are shared with TRBD2. V was pared by 3 bases and J by 4 bases, with 11 bases of the junction left unmatched. The CDR3 is made up of 16 amino acids. Germline V gene lookup returns CDR1 MNHEY and CDR2 SMNVEV (reference sequence). The chain's CDR3 is CASSLHRGGLEYEQYF. In DNA form, the CDR3 reads TGTGCCAGCAGTTTGCATCGGGGGGGTTTAGAGTACGAGCAGTACTTC.

Details on this clone: Other nucleotide sequences in the sample specify the same CDR3. The chain uses TRBV24-1 and TRBJ2-1, with a weak D call TRBD1 (5 bases). The CDR3 has 14 amino acids. CDR1 is KGHDR, CDR2 SFDVKD, per germline. Trimming shortened V by 1 base and J by 7 bases, and 10 bases separated the two germline ends. The CDR3, as DNA: TGTGCCACCAGTGATTTAAGGGGTGGGAATGAGCAGTTCTTC. This encodes CATSDLRGGNEQFF.

The chain links TRBV4-3 to TRBJ1-4, with D maybe TRBD1 (6 bases). Germline CDR1 and CDR2: LGHNA and YSLEER. V was trimmed by 1 base and J by 8 bases, leaving 14 bases between them. This CDR3 has 15 residues. The CDR3 region is CASSQGVRGVEKLFF. The CDR3 DNA sequence: TGCGCCAGCAGCCAAGGAGTCAGGGGCGTCGAAAAACTGTTTTTT.

The chain has TRBV19 and TRBJ1-5; a weak D match, TRBD1 (5 bases). Trimming removed 9 bases at V and 0 bases at J, with 21 bases between. Germline V CDR1 and CDR2: LNHDA, SQIVND (reference sequence). The CDR3 length is 17 residues. In nucleotides, the CDR3 is TGTGCCAGCAAAGAAGGACATCTCGGTTATAGCAATCAGCCCCAGCATTTT. Its protein is CASKEGHLGYSNQPQHF.

The chain employs TRBV9 and TRBJ2-5; no reliable D call. The CDR3 contains 13 residues. Looked up from germline, CDR1 is SGDLS and CDR2 is YYNGEE. Trimming stripped 0 bases from V and 4 bases from J, with 7 bases between. Written as DNA, the CDR3 is TGTGCCAGCAGCGTAGACGACGTAGAGACCCAGTACTTC. Translated: CASSVDDVETQYF.

This clone was observed once. J is TRBJ2-3 and V is TRBV11-2; the match to TRBD2 covers 7 bases. The CDR3 has 16 amino acids. Trimming removed 2 bases from V and 1 base from J; junction bases left unmatched: 6. Germline assignment: CDR1 SGHAT and CDR2 FQNNGV. The CDR3 DNA is TGTGCCAGCAGCTTACTGGGCGGGGGTGGCACAGATACGCAGTATTTT. As protein: CASSLLGGGGTDTQYF.

A single count supports this clone. V gene TRBV5-1 combines with J gene TRBJ1-2; 10 nucleotides align to TRBD1. Germline CDR1 and CDR2: SGHRS and YFSETQ. This CDR3 spans 15 amino acids. Trimming cost V 0 bases and J 5 bases; bases outside gene matches: 4. The CDR3 coding sequence is TGCGCCAGCAGCTTGGGGCCGGACAGGGGGTATGGCTACACCTTC. Residues: CASSLGPDRGYGYTF.

The chain carries TRBV7-6 and TRBJ2-1, with TRBD2 identical over 11 bases. J gave up 0 bases and V 6 bases, and 7 bases lay outside the gene matches. This CDR3 contains 17 residues. In germline, CDR1 is SGHVS, CDR2 FNYEAQ. The CDR3 DNA is TGTGCCAGCAGTAAGGATAGCGGGGGGGCCTCCTACAATGAGCAGTTCTTC. Translated, it gives CASSKDSGGASYNEQFF. The full variable domain, rest sourced from reference TRBV7-6 and TRBJ2-1, is GAGVSQSPRYKVTKRGQDVALRCDPISGHVSLYWYRQALGQGPEFLTYFNYEAQQDKSGLPNDRFSAERPEGSISTLTIQRTEQRDSAMYRCASSKDSGGASYNEQFFGPGTRLTVL.

The V call is TRBV7-9, the J call TRBJ1-4, with 7 bases aligning to TRBD1. Germline assignment: CDR1 SEHNR and CDR2 FQNEAQ (reference sequence). The CDR3 is 15 amino acids. V lost 5 bases, J lost 5 bases, and 8 bases stayed unmatched. The CDR3 is CASSPGGVSNEKLFF. CDR3 DNA sequence: TGTGCCAGCAGCCCAGGGGGAGTTTCCAATGAAAAACTGTTTTTT.

The CDR3 DNA reads as TGTGCCATCAGTGAGCATGGAGAGTACCAAGAGACCCAGTACTTC. This encodes CAISEHGEYQETQYF. The J gene is TRBJ2-5, the V gene TRBV10-3; D unresolved. Deletions cut 2 bases from V and 0 bases from J, with 10 bases between. The germline gives CDR1 ENHRY, CDR2 SYGVKD. The CDR3 totals 15 residues.

The chain is built from TRBV11-2 and TRBJ2-7, with 12 bases lining up with TRBD2. This CDR3 spans 17 amino acids. CDR1 and CDR2 from the germline V gene are SGHAT and FQNNGV. Trimming cost V 2 bases and J 0 bases; bases outside gene matches: 5. The CDR3 is CASSLTSGGINSYEQYF. The CDR3 DNA is TGTGCCAGCAGCTTAACTAGCGGGGGGATTAACTCCTACGAGCAGTACTTC.

The chain joins TRBV7-9 to TRBJ2-1; a weak D match, TRBD2 (6 bases). The V end lost 5 bases, the J end lost 6 bases, and 23 bases lay between the germline ends. The germline gives CDR1 SEHNR, CDR2 FQNEAQ (reference sequence). This CDR3 has 17 residues. CDR3 in DNA: TGTGCCAGCAGCCCCGTCGGGACTGGGGTGGGGGGCAATGAGCAGTTCTTC. The encoded protein is CASSPVGTGVGGNEQFF.

This CDR3 reads CASNKGEFRETQYF. CDR3 sequence (DNA): TGCGCCAGCAACAAGGGAGAGTTTCGGGAGACCCAGTACTTC. V gene TRBV5-1 combines with J gene TRBJ2-5, with D maybe TRBD2 (5 bases). V lost 6 bases, J lost 5 bases, and 17 bases lay in between. This CDR3 is 14 amino acids long. Germline V gene sequence: CDR1 SGHRS, CDR2 YFSETQ.

This clone was seen a handful of times. The genes are TRBV6-4 and TRBJ2-1, with 10 bases that match TRBD2. This CDR3 spans 16 amino acids. Unmatched junction bases numbered 6, after V lost 3 bases and J lost 4 bases. Germline assignment: CDR1 MRHNA and CDR2 SNTAGT. CDR3 residues: CASSEVSGGPYNEQFF. DNA of the CDR3: TGTGCCAGCAGTGAAGTTAGCGGGGGGCCTTACAATGAGCAGTTCTTC.